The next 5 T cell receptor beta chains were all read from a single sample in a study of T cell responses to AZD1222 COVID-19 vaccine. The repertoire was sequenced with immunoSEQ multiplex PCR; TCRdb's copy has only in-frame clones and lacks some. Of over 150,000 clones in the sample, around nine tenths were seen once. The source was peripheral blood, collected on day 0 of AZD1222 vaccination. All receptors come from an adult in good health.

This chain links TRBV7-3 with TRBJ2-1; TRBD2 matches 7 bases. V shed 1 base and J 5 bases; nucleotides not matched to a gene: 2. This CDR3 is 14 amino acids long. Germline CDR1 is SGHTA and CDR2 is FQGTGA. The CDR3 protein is CASSLKLANNEQFF. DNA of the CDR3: TGTGCCAGCAGCTTAAAACTAGCGAACAATGAGCAGTTCTTC.

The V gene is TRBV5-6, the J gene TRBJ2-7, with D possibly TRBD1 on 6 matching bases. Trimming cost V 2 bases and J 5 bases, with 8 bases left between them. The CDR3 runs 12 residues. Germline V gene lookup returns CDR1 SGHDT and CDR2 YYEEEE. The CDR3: CASSLQGNEQYF. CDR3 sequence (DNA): TGTGCCAGCAGCTTACAGGGAAACGAGCAGTACTTC.

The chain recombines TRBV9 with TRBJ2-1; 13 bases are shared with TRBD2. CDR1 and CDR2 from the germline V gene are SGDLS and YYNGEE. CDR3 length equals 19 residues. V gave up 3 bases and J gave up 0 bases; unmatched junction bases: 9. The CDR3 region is CASSGTGTSGMSSYNEQFF. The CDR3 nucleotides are TGTGCCAGCAGCGGTACCGGGACTAGCGGGATGAGCTCCTACAATGAGCAGTTCTTC.

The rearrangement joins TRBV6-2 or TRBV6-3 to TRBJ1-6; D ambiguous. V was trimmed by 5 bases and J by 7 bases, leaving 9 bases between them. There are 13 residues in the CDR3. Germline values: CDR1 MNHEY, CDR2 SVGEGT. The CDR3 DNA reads TGTGCCAGCAGTCCCTGGGAAAATTCACCCCTCCACTTT. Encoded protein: CASSPWENSPLHF.

CDR3: CASSPKPYNEQFF. Written as DNA, the CDR3 is TGTGCCAGCAGCCCTAAACCCTACAATGAGCAGTTCTTC. The V gene is TRBV11-2, the J gene TRBJ2-1; D not certain. The germline CDR1 and CDR2 sequences are SGHAT and FQNNGV. The V gene lost 5 bases and the J gene lost 2 bases, with 7 bases spanning the gap. The length of the CDR3 is 13 residues.